This T cell receptor (beta chain) came from a study of blood T cells in healthy people across ages. A second PCR, run for about 6 to 12 cycles, used a sample-barcoded 5' primer plus a J-beta primer mix. The template-switch adaptor, which had 12 random nucleotides, put a tag on each cDNA molecule. MiXCR was run by TCRdb on the 5' RACE reads, yielding one entry per CDR3 protein. Here the sample spans 550,000 to 600,000 distinct CDR3 sequences, approximately 25% being singletons. Whole-study results and caveats: The authors considered diversity estimates from one million T cells to be underestimates.

In its sample, this clonotype was seen once. Its antigen is unidentified. Input material: blood. This TCR was sampled from a woman in her 70s in good health.

CDR3 nucleotide sequence: TGTGCCAGCAGCCCTCCTGGACTAGCGGGGGGTAAAGAGACCCAGTACTTC. Translation: CASSPPGLAGGKETQYF. The chain combines TRBV14 with TRBJ2-5; 14 positions agree with TRBD2. The CDR3 length is 17 residues. CDR1 and CDR2 (germline): SGHDN, FVKESK. After removal of 4 bases from V and 3 bases from J, the junction contained 7 bases not matched to a gene.